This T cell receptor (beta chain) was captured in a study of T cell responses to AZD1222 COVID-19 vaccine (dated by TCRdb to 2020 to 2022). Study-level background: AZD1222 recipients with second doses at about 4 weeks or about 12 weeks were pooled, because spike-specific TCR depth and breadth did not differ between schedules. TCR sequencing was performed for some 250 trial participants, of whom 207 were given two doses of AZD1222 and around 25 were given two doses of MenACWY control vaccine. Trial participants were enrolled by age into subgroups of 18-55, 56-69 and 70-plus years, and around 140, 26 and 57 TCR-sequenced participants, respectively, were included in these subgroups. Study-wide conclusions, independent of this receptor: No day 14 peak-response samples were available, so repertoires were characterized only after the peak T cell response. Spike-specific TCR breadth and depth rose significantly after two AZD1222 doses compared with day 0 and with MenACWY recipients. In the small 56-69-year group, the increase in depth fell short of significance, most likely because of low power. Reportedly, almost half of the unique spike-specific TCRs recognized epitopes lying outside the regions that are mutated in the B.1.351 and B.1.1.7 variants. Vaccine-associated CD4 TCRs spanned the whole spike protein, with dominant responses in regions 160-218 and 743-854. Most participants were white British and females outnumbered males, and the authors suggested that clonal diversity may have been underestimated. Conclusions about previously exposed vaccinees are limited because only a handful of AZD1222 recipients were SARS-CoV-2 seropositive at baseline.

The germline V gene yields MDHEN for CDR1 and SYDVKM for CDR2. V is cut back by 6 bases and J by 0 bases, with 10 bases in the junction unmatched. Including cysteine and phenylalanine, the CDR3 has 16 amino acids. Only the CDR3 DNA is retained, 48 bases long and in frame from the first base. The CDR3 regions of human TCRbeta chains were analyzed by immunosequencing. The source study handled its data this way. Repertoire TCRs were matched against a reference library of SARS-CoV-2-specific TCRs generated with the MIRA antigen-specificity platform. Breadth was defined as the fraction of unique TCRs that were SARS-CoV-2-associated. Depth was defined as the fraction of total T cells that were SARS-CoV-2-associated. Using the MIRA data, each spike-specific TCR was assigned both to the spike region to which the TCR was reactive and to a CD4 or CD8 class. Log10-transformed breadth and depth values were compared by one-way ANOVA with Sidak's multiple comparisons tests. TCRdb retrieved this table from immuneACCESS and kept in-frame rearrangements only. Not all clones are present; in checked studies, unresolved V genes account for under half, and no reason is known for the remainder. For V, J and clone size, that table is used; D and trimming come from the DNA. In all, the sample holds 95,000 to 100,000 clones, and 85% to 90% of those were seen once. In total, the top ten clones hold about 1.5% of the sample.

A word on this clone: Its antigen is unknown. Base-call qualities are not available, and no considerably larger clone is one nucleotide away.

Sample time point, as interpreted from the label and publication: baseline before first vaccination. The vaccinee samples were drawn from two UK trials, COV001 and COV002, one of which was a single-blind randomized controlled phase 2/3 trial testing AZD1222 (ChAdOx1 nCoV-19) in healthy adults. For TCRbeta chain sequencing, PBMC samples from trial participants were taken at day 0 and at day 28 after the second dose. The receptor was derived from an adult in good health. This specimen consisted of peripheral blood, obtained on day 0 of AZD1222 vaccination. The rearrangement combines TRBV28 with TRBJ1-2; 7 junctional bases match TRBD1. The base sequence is TGTGCCAGCAGCTTTCTGGGACAGCAGGCTAACTATGGCTACACCTTC. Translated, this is CASSFLGQQANYGYTF.